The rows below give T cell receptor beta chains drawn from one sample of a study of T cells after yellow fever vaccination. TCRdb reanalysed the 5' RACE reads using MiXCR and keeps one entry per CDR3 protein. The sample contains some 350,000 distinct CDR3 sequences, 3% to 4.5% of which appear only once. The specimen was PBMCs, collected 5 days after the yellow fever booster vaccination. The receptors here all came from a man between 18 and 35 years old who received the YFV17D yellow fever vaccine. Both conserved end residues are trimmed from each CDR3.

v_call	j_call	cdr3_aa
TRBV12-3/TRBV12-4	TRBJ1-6	ASRTGNNSPLH
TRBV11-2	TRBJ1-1	ASSLKGTVNTEAF
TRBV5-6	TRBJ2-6	ASSLAPTVPNVLT
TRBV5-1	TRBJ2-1	ASSLMSGATYNEQF
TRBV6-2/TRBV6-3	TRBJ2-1	ASSSRLAGGPSYNEQF
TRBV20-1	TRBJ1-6	SASRQTLGSPLH
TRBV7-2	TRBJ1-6	ASGTTGGSEKPLH
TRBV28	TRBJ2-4	ASSLQNIQY
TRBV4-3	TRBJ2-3	ASSRTDSTDTQY
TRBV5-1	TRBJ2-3	ASSLVGVTDTQY
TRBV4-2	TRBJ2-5	ASSQDLASQETQY
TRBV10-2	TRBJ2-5	ASSWTGRETQY
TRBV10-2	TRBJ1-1	ASRGTDTEAF
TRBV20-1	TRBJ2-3	SAPDRGLPTQY
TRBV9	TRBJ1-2	ASSVDGTGPYGYT
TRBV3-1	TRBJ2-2	ASSYGDRGSGELF
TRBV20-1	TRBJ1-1	SARDVGQGGTEAF
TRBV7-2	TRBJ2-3	ASSLNGAGRGDTQY
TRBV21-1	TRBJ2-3	ANFPPQLGGSTDTQY
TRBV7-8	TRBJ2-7	ASSLTGEQY
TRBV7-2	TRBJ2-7	ASSGQSYEQY
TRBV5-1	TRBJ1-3	ASSLDIGREGDTIY
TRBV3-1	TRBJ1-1	ASSQRDVNTEAF
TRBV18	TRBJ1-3	ASSPFYKKDIAGNTIY